This T cell receptor (beta chain) was obtained from a study of T-cell memory formation after mild COVID-19. The overall study: TCR clusters were largely donor specific.

Study results and caveats: CM and EM subsets held most contracting CD4+ clones; EMRA held CD8+ ones. Several responding clones turned up in pre-infection memory, indicating that cross-reactive memory may have taken part. For second-wave clones that peaked at day 37, SARS-CoV-2 specificity went unverified.

TCRdb redid the calling of the 5' RACE reads with MiXCR, one entry per CDR3 protein. The profile shows 140,000 or so distinct CDR3 sequences, around 5.8% of them singletons. This CDR3 is 16 amino acids long. Looked up from germline, CDR1 is SGHVS and CDR2 is FNYEAQ. The V gene lost 5 bases and the J gene lost 0 bases, with 14 bases spanning the gap. Turning to this clonotype: As yet, its antigen is unknown.

The V and J genes are TRBV7-6 and TRBJ2-1; D possibly uses TRBD1 or TRBD2 (5 bases each). This clonotype was obtained from an adult woman who had mild COVID-19 (a few samples of this study predate the infection). Cell type and time point are not known. Sequenced: PBMCs or a T cell subset sorted from them (not recorded which). The CDR3 is CASSPRGERSYNEQFF. In DNA, the CDR3 is TGTGCCAGCAGCCCTCGGGGCGAACGCTCCTACAATGAGCAGTTCTTC.